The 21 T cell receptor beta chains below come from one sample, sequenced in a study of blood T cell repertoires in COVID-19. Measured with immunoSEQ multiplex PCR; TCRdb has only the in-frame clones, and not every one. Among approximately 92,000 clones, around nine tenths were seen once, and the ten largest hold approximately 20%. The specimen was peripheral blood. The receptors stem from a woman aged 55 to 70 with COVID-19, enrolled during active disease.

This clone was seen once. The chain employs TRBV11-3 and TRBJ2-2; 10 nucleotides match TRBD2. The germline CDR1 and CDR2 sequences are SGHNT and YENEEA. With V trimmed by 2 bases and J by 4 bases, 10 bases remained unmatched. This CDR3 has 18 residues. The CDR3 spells CASSLQRAGGPSTGELFF. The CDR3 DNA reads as TGTGCCAGCAGCTTACAACGAGCGGGGGGGCCAAGCACCGGGGAGCTGTTTTTT.

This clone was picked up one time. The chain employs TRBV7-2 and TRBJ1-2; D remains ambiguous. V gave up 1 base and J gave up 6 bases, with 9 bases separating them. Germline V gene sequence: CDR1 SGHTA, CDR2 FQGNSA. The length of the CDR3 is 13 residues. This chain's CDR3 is CASSLGVGDGYTF. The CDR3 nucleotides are TGTGCCAGCAGCTTAGGTGTCGGGGATGGCTACACCTTC. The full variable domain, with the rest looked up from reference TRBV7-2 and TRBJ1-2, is GAGVSQSPSNKVTEKGKDVELRCDPISGHTALYWYRQSLGQGLEFLIYFQGNSAPDKSGLPSDRFSAERTGGSVSTLTIQRTQQEDSAVYLCASSLGVGDGYTFGSGTRLTVV.

The CDR3 is CASSSTGAFREKLFF. As DNA, the CDR3 is TGTGCCAGCAGCTCAACAGGGGCATTTCGTGAAAAACTGTTTTTT. The chain combines TRBV7-9 with TRBJ1-4, with 7 bases lining up with TRBD1. The trim removed 4 bases at V and 7 bases at J, leaving 9 bases unmatched. The CDR3 loop spans 15 amino acids. Per germline, CDR1 SEHNR and CDR2 FQNEAQ (reference sequence).

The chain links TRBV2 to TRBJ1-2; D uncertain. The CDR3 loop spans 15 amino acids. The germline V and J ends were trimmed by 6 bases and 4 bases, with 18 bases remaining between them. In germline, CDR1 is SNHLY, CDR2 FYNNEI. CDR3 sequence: CASSLRPEGAYGYTF. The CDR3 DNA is TGTGCCAGCAGCTTAAGGCCCGAGGGAGCCTATGGCTACACCTTC.

For the CDR3, the DNA is TGTGCCAGTAGTATAGTTGGGGGGGCTCTAGACAATGAGCAGTTCTTC. Protein: CASSIVGGALDNEQFF. The V call is TRBV19, the J call TRBJ2-1; D perhaps matches TRBD2 (7 bases). Germline V CDR1 and CDR2: LNHDA, SQIVND (reference sequence). The CDR3 is made up of 16 amino acids. Trimming shortened V by 1 base and J by 5 bases, and 15 bases separated the two germline ends.

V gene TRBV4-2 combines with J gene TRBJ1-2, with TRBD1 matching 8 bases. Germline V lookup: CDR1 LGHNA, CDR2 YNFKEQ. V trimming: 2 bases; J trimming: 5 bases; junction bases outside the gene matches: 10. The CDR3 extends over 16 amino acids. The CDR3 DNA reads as TGTGCCAGCAGCCAAAGCGGGGCAGGGGGCGTTTATGGCTACACCTTC. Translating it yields CASSQSGAGGVYGYTF.

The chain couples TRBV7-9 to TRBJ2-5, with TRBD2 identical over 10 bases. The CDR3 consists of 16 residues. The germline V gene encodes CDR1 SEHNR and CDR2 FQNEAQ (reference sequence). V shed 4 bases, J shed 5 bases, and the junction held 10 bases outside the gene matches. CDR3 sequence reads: CASSSRTSGVLETQYF. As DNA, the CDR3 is TGTGCCAGCAGCTCACGTACTAGCGGGGTTTTGGAGACCCAGTACTTC.

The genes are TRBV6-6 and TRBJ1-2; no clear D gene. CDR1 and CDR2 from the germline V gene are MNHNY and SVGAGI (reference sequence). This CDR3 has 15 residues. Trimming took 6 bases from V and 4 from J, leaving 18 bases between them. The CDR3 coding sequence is TGTGCCAGCAGACTTGACCGGGGTGCCCCCTATGGCTACACCTTC. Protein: CASRLDRGAPYGYTF.

In DNA form, the CDR3 reads TGTGCCAGCAGCTTTATGCAGGGGGATGAAAAACTGTTTTTT. It translates to CASSFMQGDEKLFF. The chain couples TRBV7-9 to TRBJ1-4; 7 nucleotides line up with TRBD1. The V segment lost 3 bases and the J segment 6 bases; nucleotides outside the gene matches: 4. The V gene's germline CDR1 is SEHNR and CDR2 FQNEAQ (reference sequence). The CDR3 contains 14 residues. The full variable domain, with the rest looked up from reference TRBV7-9 and TRBJ1-4, is DTGVSQNPRHKITKRGQNVTFRCDPISEHNRLYWYRQTLGQGPEFLTYFQNEAQLEKSRLLSDRFSAERPKGSFSTLEIQRTEQGDSAMYLCASSFMQGDEKLFFGSGTQLSVL.

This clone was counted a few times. CDR3 amino acids: CASSQDLQGAAGNTIYF. The CDR3 DNA follows: TGCGCCAGCAGCCAAGATCTCCAGGGGGCTGCTGGAAACACCATATATTTT. The chain joins TRBV4-1 to TRBJ1-3, with 8 bases identical to TRBD1. The CDR3 contains 17 residues. Trimming removed 0 bases from V and 2 bases from J; junction bases left unmatched: 6. Germline V lookup: CDR1 MGHRA, CDR2 YSYEKL.

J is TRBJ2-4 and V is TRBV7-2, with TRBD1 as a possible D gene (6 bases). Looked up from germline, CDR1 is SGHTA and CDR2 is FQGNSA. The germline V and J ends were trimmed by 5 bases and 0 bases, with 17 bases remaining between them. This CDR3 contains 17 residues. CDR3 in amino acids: CASSPVGTNLAKNIQYF. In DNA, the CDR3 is TGTGCCAGCAGCCCAGTGGGGACAAACCTAGCCAAAAACATTCAGTACTTC.

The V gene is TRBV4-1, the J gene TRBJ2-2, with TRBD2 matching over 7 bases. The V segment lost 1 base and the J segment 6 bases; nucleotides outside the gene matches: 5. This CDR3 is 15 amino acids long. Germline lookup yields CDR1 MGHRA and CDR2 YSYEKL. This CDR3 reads CASSQGAGRSGELFF. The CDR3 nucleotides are TGCGCCAGCAGCCAAGGAGCGGGGAGGTCCGGGGAGCTGTTTTTT.

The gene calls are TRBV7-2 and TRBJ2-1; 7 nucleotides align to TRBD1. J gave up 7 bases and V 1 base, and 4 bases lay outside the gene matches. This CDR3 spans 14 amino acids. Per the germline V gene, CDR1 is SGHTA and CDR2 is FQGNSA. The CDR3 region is CASSLETGENEQFF. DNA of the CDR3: TGTGCCAGCAGCTTAGAAACAGGGGAAAATGAGCAGTTCTTC. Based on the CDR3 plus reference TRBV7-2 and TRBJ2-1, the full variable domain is GAGVSQSPSNKVTEKGKDVELRCDPISGHTALYWYRQSLGQGLEFLIYFQGNSAPDKSGLPSDRFSAERTGGSVSTLTIQRTQQEDSAVYLCASSLETGENEQFFGPGTRLTVL.

The CDR3 protein is CASSYGTGNSPLHF. The CDR3 DNA follows: TGTGCCAGCAGTTATGGCACCGGGAATTCACCCCTCCACTTT. The chain links TRBV6-5 to TRBJ1-6; D not resolved. Germline values: CDR1 MNHEY, CDR2 SVGAGI. The germline V and J ends were trimmed by 3 bases and 7 bases, with 10 bases remaining between them. The CDR3 has 14 amino acids.

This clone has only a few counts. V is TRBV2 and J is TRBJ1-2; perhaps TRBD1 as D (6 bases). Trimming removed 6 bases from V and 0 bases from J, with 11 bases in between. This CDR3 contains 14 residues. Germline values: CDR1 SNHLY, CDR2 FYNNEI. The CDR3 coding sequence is TGTGCCAGCAGCTCACAGGGCACTAACTATGGCTACACCTTC. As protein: CASSSQGTNYGYTF. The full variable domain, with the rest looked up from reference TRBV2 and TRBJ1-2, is EPEVTQTPSHQVTQMGQEVILRCVPISNHLYFYWYRQILGQKVEFLVSFYNNEISEKSEIFDDQFSVERPDGSNFTLKIRSTKLEDSAMYFCASSSQGTNYGYTFGSGTRLTVV.

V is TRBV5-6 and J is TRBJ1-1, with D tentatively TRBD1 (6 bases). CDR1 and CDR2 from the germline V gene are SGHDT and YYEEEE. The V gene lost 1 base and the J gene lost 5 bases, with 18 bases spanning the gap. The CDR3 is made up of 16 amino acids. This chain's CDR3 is CASSLWWQGRGTEAFF. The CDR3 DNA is TGTGCCAGCAGCTTGTGGTGGCAGGGGAGGGGTACTGAAGCTTTCTTT.

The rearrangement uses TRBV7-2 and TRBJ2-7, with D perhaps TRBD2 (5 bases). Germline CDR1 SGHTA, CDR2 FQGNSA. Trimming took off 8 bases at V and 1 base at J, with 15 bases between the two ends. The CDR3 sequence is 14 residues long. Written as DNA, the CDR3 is TGTGCCAGCTGCCAGGACTCCTCATCCTACGAGCAGTACTTC. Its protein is CASCQDSSSYEQYF.

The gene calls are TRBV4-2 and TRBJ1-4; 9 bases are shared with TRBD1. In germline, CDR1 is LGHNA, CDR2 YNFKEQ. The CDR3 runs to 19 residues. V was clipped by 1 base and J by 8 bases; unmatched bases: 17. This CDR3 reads CASSQVSWTGATRGEKLFF. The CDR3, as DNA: TGTGCCAGCAGCCAAGTTTCTTGGACAGGGGCGACCCGTGGCGAAAAACTGTTTTTT.

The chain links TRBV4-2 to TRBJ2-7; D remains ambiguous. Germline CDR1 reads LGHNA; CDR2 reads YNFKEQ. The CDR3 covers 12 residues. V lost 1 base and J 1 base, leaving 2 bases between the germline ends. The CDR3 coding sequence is TGTGCCAGCAGCCAAGCATCCTACGAGCAGTACTTC. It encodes CASSQASYEQYF.

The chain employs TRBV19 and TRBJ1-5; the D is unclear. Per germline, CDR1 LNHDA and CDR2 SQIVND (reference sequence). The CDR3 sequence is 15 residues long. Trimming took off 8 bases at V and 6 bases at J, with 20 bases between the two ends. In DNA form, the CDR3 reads TGTGCCAGTCGGCCAAGTTGGAGGAAGAGTCAGCCCCAGCATTTT. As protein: CASRPSWRKSQPQHF.

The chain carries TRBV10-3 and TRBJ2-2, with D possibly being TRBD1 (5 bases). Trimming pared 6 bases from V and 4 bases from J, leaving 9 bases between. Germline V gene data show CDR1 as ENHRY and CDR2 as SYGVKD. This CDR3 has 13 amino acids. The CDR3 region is CAISRDATGELFF. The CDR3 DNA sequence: TGTGCCATCAGCAGGGATGCCACCGGGGAGCTGTTTTTT.